The present TCR beta chain was sequenced within a study of blood T cell repertoires in COVID-19. Generated by immunoSEQ multiplex PCR, the TCRdb table keeps only in-frame clones and is missing some. The table lists about 170,000 clones, under 90% of them singletons. This CDR3 region has 10 residues. Looked up from germline, CDR1 is SGHDN and CDR2 is FVKESK. V gave up 3 bases and J gave up 9 bases, with 5 bases separating them. The sequence derives from a man aged 45 to 65 who had recovered from COVID-19. Sequencing was carried out using PBMCs or T cells enriched from blood (not recorded which). The chain combines TRBV14 with TRBJ2-5; no definite D call. For the CDR3, the DNA is TGTGCCAGCAGCCACCGAGCCCAGTACTTC. Its protein product is CASSHRAQYF.